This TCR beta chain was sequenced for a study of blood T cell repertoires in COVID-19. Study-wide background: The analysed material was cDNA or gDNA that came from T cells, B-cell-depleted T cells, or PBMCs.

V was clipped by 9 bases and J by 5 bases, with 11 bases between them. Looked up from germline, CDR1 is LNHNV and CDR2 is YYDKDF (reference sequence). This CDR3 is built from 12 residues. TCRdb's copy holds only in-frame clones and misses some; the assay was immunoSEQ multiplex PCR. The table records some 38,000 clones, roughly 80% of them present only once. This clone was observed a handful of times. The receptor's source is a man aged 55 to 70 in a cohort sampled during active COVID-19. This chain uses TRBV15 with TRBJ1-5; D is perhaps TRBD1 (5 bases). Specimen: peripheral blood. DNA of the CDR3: TGTGCCACGAAGACGGGGGATCAGCCCCAGCATTTT. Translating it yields CATKTGDQPQHF.